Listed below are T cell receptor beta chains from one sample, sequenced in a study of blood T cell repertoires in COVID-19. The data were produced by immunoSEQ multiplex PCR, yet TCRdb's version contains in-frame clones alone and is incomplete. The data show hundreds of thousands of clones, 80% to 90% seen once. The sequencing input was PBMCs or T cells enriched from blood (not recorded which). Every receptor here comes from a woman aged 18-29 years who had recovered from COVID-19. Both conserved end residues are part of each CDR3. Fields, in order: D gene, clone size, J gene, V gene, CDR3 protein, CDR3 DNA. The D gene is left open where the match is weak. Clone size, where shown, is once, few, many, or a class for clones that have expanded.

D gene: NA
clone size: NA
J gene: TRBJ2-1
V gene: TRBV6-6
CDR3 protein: CASSYWGEDNEQFF
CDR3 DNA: TGTGCCAGCAGTTACTGGGGGGAGGACAATGAGCAGTTCTTC

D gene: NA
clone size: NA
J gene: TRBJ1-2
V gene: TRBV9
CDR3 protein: CASSVAAGAYGYTF
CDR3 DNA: TGTGCCAGCAGCGTAGCGGCAGGGGCCTATGGCTACACCTTC

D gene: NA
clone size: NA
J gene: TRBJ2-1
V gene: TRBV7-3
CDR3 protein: CASSLMRGAGSYNEQFF
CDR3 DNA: TGTGCCAGCAGCTTAATGCGTGGAGCGGGCTCCTACAATGAGCAGTTCTTC

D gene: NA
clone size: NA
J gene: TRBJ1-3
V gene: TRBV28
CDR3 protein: CASSSTGASSDTIYF
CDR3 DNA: TGTGCCAGCAGTTCGACAGGCGCGTCTTCTGACACCATATATTTT

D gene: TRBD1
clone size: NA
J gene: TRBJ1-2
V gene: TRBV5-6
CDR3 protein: CASSRQGDYGYTF
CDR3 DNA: TGTGCCAGCAGCAGACAGGGTGACTATGGCTACACCTTC

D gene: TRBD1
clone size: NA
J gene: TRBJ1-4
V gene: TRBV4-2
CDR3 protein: CASSQARQGREKLFF
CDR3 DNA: TGTGCCAGCAGCCAAGCTCGACAGGGGAGGGAAAAACTGTTTTTT

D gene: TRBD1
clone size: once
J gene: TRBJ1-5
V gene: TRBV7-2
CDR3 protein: CASSLESGGRDQPQHF
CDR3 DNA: TGTGCCAGCAGCTTAGAGTCAGGGGGCCGGGATCAGCCCCAGCATTTT

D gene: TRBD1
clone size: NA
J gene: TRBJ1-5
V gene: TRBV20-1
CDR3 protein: CSASASGTGVRQPQHF
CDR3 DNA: TGCAGTGCTAGTGCAAGTGGGACAGGGGTAAGGCAGCCCCAGCATTTT

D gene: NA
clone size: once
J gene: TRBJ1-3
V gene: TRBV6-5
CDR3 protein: CASSQGQLSNTIYF
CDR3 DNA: TGTGCCAGCAGTCAGGGGCAGCTTTCAAACACCATATATTTT

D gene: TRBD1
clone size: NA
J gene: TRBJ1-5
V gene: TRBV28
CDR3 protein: CASRSPKTGRMDSNQPQHF
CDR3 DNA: TGTGCCAGCAGATCCCCTAAGACAGGGCGCATGGATAGCAATCAGCCCCAGCATTTT

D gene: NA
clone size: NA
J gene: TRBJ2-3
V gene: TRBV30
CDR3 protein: CAWGVGDTQYF
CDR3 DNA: TGTGCCTGGGGCGTCGGGGATACGCAGTATTTT

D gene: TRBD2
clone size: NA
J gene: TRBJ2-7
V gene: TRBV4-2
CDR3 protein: CASSQDRAGVSYEQYF
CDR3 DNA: TGTGCCAGCAGCCAAGACCGGGCGGGGGTCTCCTACGAGCAGTACTTC

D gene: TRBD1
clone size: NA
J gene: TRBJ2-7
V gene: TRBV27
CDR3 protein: CASSLYLTGTLLEQYF
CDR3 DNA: TGTGCCAGCAGTTTATACCTGACAGGGACCCTCCTCGAGCAGTACTTC

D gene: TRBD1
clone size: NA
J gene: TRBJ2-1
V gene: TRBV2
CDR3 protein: CASTGDRGLYNEQFF
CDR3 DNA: TGTGCCAGCACCGGGGACAGGGGGCTCTACAATGAGCAGTTCTTC

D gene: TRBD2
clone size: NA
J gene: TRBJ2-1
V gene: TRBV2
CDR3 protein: CASSVLAGVDEQFF
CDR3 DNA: TGTGCCAGCAGTGTTCTAGCGGGAGTGGATGAGCAGTTCTTC

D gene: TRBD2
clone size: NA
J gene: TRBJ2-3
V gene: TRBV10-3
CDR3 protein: CATVAGGTDTQYF
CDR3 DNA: TGTGCCACCGTAGCGGGAGGCACAGATACGCAGTATTTT

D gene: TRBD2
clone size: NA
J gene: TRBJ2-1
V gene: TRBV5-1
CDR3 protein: CASSLASGGPRNEQFF
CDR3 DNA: TGCGCCAGCAGCTTGGCTAGCGGGGGACCTCGCAATGAGCAGTTCTTC

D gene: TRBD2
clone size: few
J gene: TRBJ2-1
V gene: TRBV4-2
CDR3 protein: CASSQETSGNSYNEQFF
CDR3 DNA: TGTGCCAGCAGCCAAGAGACTAGCGGGAACTCCTACAATGAGCAGTTCTTC

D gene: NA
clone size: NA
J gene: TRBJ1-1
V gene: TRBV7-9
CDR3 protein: CASTQALHENTEAFF
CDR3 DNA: TGTGCCAGCACGCAGGCCTTACACGAAAACACTGAAGCTTTCTTT

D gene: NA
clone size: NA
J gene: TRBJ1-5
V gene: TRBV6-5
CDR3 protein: CASGPGEYSNQPQHF
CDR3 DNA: TGTGCCAGCGGCCCGGGGGAATATAGCAATCAGCCCCAGCATTTT

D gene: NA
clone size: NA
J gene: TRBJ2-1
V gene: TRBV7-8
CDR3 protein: CASSLYGGTSYNEQFF
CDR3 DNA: TGTGCCAGCAGCTTGTACGGGGGAACCTCCTACAATGAGCAGTTCTTC

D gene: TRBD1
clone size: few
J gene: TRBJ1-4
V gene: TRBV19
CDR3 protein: CASTRTGSGEKLFF
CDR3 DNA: TGTGCCAGTACCAGGACAGGGAGTGGCGAAAAACTGTTTTTT

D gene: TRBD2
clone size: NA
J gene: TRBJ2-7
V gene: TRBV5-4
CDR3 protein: CASSWGGISYEQYF
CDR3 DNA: TGTGCCAGCAGTTGGGGGGGGATCTCCTACGAGCAGTACTTC

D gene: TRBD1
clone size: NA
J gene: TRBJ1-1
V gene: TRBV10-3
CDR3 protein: CAISGYRGNTEAFF
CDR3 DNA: TGTGCCATCAGTGGTTACAGGGGGAACACTGAAGCTTTCTTT

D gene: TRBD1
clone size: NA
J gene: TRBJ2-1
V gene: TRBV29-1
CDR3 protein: CSVRQGGRYEQFF
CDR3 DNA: TGCAGCGTTAGACAGGGGGGGCGGTATGAGCAGTTCTTC

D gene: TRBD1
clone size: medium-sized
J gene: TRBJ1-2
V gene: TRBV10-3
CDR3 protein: CAISERWQGVLGYTF
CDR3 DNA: TGTGCCATCAGTGAGAGATGGCAGGGGGTGCTTGGCTACACCTTC

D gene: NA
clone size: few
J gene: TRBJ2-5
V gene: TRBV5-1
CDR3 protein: CASSFTSSGLWETQYF
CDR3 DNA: TGCGCCAGCAGCTTCACCTCTAGTGGATTATGGGAGACCCAGTACTTC

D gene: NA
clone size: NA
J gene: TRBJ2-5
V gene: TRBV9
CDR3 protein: CASSVAGSIPSIETQYF
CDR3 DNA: TGTGCCAGCAGCGTAGCGGGATCAATTCCCTCCATAGAGACCCAGTACTTC

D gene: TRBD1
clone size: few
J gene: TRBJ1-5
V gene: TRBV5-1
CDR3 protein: CASSSGQGMDQPQHF
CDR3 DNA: TGCGCCAGCAGCTCGGGACAGGGAATGGATCAGCCCCAGCATTTT

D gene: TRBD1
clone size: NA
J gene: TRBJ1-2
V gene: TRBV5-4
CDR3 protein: CASSERDRQGYDYTF
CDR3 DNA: TGTGCCAGCAGCGAACGGGACAGGCAGGGCTATGACTACACCTTC

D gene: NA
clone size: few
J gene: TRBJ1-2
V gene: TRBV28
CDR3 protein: CASSLSDFFGYTF
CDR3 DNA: TGTGCCAGCAGTTTATCCGACTTCTTCGGCTACACCTTC

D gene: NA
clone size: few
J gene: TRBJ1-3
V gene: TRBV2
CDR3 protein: CASSGEGGGNTIYF
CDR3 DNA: TGTGCCAGCAGCGGGGAGGGTGGAGGAAACACCATATATTTT

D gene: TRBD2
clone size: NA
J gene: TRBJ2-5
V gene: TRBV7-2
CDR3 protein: CASSLVSSGREETQYF
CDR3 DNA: TGTGCCAGCAGCTTAGTGTCTAGCGGGAGAGAAGAGACCCAGTACTTC

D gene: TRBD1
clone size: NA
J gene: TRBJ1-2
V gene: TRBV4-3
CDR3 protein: CASSQLTGDYGYTF
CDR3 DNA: TGCGCCAGCAGCCAACTGACAGGGGATTATGGCTACACCTTC

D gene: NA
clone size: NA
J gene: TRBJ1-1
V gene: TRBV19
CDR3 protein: CASSRQGLSEAFF
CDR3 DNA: TGTGCCAGTAGCCGCCAGGGGCTGAGTGAAGCTTTCTTT

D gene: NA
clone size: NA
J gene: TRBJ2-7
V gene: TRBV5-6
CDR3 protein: CASSSDQGFSSYEQYF
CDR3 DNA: TGTGCCAGCAGCTCCGACCAGGGGTTTAGCTCCTACGAGCAGTACTTC

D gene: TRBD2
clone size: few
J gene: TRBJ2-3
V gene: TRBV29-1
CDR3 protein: CSVDGGLAGNTDTQYF
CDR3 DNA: TGCAGCGTTGATGGTGGGCTAGCGGGGAACACAGATACGCAGTATTTT

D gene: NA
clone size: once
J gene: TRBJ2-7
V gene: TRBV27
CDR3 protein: CASSLGSARQYEQYF
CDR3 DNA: TGTGCCAGCAGCCTCGGGAGTGCAAGGCAATACGAGCAGTACTTC

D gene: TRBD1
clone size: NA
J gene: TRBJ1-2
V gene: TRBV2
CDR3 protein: CASNRAGGNYGYTF
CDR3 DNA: TGTGCCAGCAACCGGGCAGGGGGTAACTATGGCTACACCTTC